The 21 T cell receptor beta chains below were found in one sample sequenced in a study of blood T cell repertoires in COVID-19. Some clones are missing from TCRdb's copy, which holds only in-frame ones; the method was immunoSEQ multiplex PCR. The table shows 200,000 to 250,000 clones, with around 85% occurring only once. Sequencing used PBMCs or T cells enriched from blood (not recorded which). The receptors originated from a woman aged 35 to 49 with acute COVID-19.

The chain is built from TRBV30 and TRBJ2-7; D not resolved. The V gene's germline CDR1 is GTSNPN and CDR2 SVGIG (reference sequence). V lost 8 bases, J lost 9 bases, and 20 bases lay in between. This CDR3 is built from 12 residues. In DNA, the CDR3 is TGTGCCCAGTCCCGAGAAGTATCAGGGCAGTACTTC. Its protein is CAQSREVSGQYF.

This sequence joins TRBV14 and TRBJ2-3; D is uncertain. CDR3 size: 11 residues. Germline V gene data show CDR1 as SGHDN and CDR2 as FVKESK. Trimming left V 3 bases short and J 5 bases short, with 3 bases between. CDR3 DNA: TGTGCCAGCAGCCACGGAGATACGCAGTATTTT. Protein: CASSHGDTQYF. Drawing the rest from reference TRBV14 and TRBJ2-3, the complete variable domain is EAGVTQFPSHSVIEKGQTVTLRCDPISGHDNLYWYRRVMGKEIKFLLHFVKESKQDESGMPNNRFLAERTGGTYSTLKVQPAELEDSGVYFCASSHGDTQYFGPGTRLTVL.

Regarding this clone: Germline and junction disagree at one end, which may indicate a read error. V and J are TRBV13 and TRBJ2-1, with 15 bases that match TRBD2. The CDR3 is 15 amino acids. The germline V gene has CDR1 PRHDT and CDR2 FYEKMQ (reference sequence). CDR3 nucleotides: TGTGCCAGCAGCCTAGGACTAGCGGGAGGGGTAGAGCAGTTCTTC. Its translation: CASSLGLAGGVEQFF.

V gene TRBV28 combines with J gene TRBJ2-2; possible D gene TRBD2, 6 bases. The CDR3 is 15 residues long. Trimming removed 8 bases at V and 0 bases at J, with 13 bases between. Germline assignment: CDR1 MDHEN and CDR2 SYDVKM. CDR3 nucleotides: TGTGCCAGCCGGGGGAGCTCCGCGAACACCGGGGAGCTGTTTTTT. This encodes CASRGSSANTGELFF.

This chain connects TRBV19 to TRBJ2-7; no reliable D call. CDR1 and CDR2 (germline): LNHDA, SQIVND (reference sequence). The V and J ends lost 6 bases and 6 bases respectively, with 15 bases between them. The CDR3 totals 13 residues. The CDR3 nucleotides are TGTGCCAGTAGCCTTCACCTAGGATTCGAGCAGTACTTC. Protein product: CASSLHLGFEQYF. The entire variable domain, with the rest obtained from reference TRBV19 and TRBJ2-7, is as follows: DGGITQSPKYLFRKEGQNVTLSCEQNLNHDAMYWYRQDPGQGLRLIYYSQIVNDFQKGDIAEGYSVSREKKESFPLTVTSAQKNPTAFYLCASSLHLGFEQYFGPGTRLTVT.

The V call is TRBV6-2 or TRBV6-3, the J call TRBJ2-7; TRBD2 aligns across 12 bases. Germline assignment: CDR1 MNHEY and CDR2 SVGEGT. The trim removed 0 bases at V and 3 bases at J, leaving 6 bases unmatched. The length of the CDR3 is 17 residues. The CDR3 bases are TGTGCCAGCAGTTACTCCCTCGGGACTAGCGGGCTCTACGAGCAGTACTTC. It codes for CASSYSLGTSGLYEQYF.

Only one count was recorded for this clone. The chain has TRBV12-3 or TRBV12-4 and TRBJ1-1; tentative D call: TRBD1 (5 bases). This CDR3 region has 13 residues. The germline V and J ends were trimmed by 0 bases and 9 bases, with 11 bases remaining between them. CDR3 DNA sequence: TGTGCCAGCAGTTTAGCGGCAGCAGGGCAAGCTTTCTTT. It codes for CASSLAAAGQAFF.

V usage is TRBV19 and J usage is TRBJ1-1; the match to TRBD1 covers 7 bases. The CDR3 is 12 residues long. Per the germline V gene, CDR1 is LNHDA and CDR2 is SQIVND (reference sequence). The J segment lost 6 bases and the V segment lost 3 bases, leaving 1 base of the junction unmatched. The CDR3 sequence: CASSMGQSEAFF. Here the CDR3 DNA reads TGTGCCAGTAGTATGGGACAGTCTGAAGCTTTCTTT.

The CDR3 sequence: CASSFEPGLAGLSQFF. DNA of the CDR3: TGCGCCAGCAGCTTTGAACCGGGACTAGCGGGATTGTCGCAGTTCTTC. The rearrangement links TRBV5-1 to TRBJ2-1; TRBD2 matches 13 bases. Germline trimming cut 2 bases from V and 12 bases from J; bases unmatched to any gene: 11. CDR1 SGHRS and CDR2 YFSETQ come from the germline V gene. The CDR3 loop spans 16 amino acids.

The rearrangement links TRBV2 to TRBJ2-7; D uncertain. V was shortened by 6 bases and J by 0 bases, with 6 bases between the two germline ends. The CDR3 runs to 12 residues. Germline CDR1 reads SNHLY; CDR2 reads FYNNEI. Written as DNA, the CDR3 is TGTGCCAGCAGGAGGAGCTCCTACGAGCAGTACTTC. Translating it yields CASRRSSYEQYF.

Turning to this clone: The junction differs from germline at one of its ends, possibly a read error. The CDR3 is CAWGVGHGGTDTQYF. The CDR3 DNA is TGTGCCTGGGGTGTCGGACACGGGGGGACAGATACGCAGTATTTT. The chain uses TRBV30 and TRBJ2-3; TRBD2 agrees at 7 bases. CDR1 and CDR2 from the germline V gene are GTSNPN and SVGIG (reference sequence). CDR3 length: 15 amino acids. The complete variable domain, with remaining parts taken from reference TRBV30 and TRBJ2-3, reads SQTIHQWPATLVQPVGSPLSLECTVEGTSNPNLYWYRQAAGRGLQLLFYSVGIGQISSEVPQNLSASRPQDRQFILSSKKLLLSDSGFYLCAWGVGHGGTDTQYFGPGTRLTVL.

The chain carries TRBV11-3 and TRBJ1-6; no reliable D call. Germline V gene sequence: CDR1 SGHNT, CDR2 YENEEA. This CDR3 region has 15 residues. V was shortened by 5 bases and J by 10 bases, with 18 bases between the two germline ends. CDR3 bases: TGTGCCAGCAGCGGCTCGATGGAGTTCGCGTCACCCCTCCACTTT. This encodes CASSGSMEFASPLHF.

This CDR3 reads CASSPSGGSHNEQFF. In DNA, the CDR3 is TGTGCCAGCAGCCCCTCGGGGGGGTCCCACAATGAGCAGTTCTTC. The chain carries TRBV9 and TRBJ2-1; 8 bases agree with TRBD2. Germline V CDR1 and CDR2: SGDLS, YYNGEE. J lost 5 bases, V lost 4 bases, and 8 bases had no gene match. The CDR3 spans 15 residues.

This clone was counted once. This rearrangement joins TRBV6-6 to TRBJ2-7; 8 bases fit TRBD1. Germline V gene data show CDR1 as MNHNY and CDR2 as SVGAGI (reference sequence). Germline trimming cut 7 bases from V and 0 bases from J; bases unmatched to any gene: 5. This CDR3 spans 14 amino acids. CDR3 nucleotides: TGTGCCAGCACGGACACAGGGGGCTCCTACGAGCAGTACTTC. It translates to CASTDTGGSYEQYF.

The chain is built from TRBV29-1 and TRBJ1-2; maybe TRBD1 (5 bases). Germline V gene data show CDR1 as SQVTM and CDR2 as ANQGSEA. This CDR3 is 13 amino acids long. V lost 6 bases, J lost 8 bases, and 19 bases lay in between. This CDR3 reads CSVPVAGGWGYTF. CDR3 nucleotides: TGCAGCGTCCCGGTGGCCGGGGGGTGGGGCTACACCTTC.

The chain joins TRBV4-1 to TRBJ1-3, with TRBD1 matching over 9 bases. V dropped 4 bases and J dropped 4; count of bases not matched to a gene: 5. The CDR3 contains 15 residues. Germline-derived CDR1 and CDR2 are MGHRA and YSYEKL. Here the CDR3 DNA reads TGCGCCAGCAGCCGGGGACAGGGCGGCGGAAACACCATATATTTT. Amino acids: CASSRGQGGGNTIYF.

This chain joins TRBV2 and TRBJ2-5, with 12 bases matching TRBD2. The trim removed 5 bases at V and 4 bases at J, leaving 5 bases unmatched. Per the germline V gene, CDR1 is SNHLY and CDR2 is FYNNEI. CDR3 size: 15 residues. The CDR3 is CASSRTSGNLETQYF. In DNA, the CDR3 is TGTGCCAGCAGTAGGACTAGCGGGAATCTAGAGACCCAGTACTTC.

The chain uses TRBV11-2 and TRBJ2-2; possibly TRBD2 for D (5 bases). The CDR3 has 16 residues. CDR1 is SGHAT, CDR2 FQNNGV, per germline. With 3 bases removed from V and 4 bases from J, the gap between germline ends came to 15 bases. CDR3 residues: CASSFPDGVSTGELFF. DNA of the CDR3: TGTGCCAGCAGCTTCCCTGACGGGGTCAGCACCGGGGAGCTGTTTTTT.

Remarks on this clone: In the same sample, other DNA sequences code for this CDR3. The chain links TRBV3-1 (or the pseudogene TRBV3-2) to TRBJ1-1; D is undetermined. V lost 1 base and J 8 bases, leaving 5 bases between the germline ends. Germline-derived CDR1 and CDR2 are LGHDT and YNNKEL (reference sequence). CDR3 length equals 11 residues. CDR3 region: CASSQGLEAFF. The CDR3 bases are TGTGCCAGCAGCCAAGGGCTGGAAGCTTTCTTT.

This clone is a singleton in its sample. The CDR3 nucleotides are TGTGCCAGCTCACCAAATGAGCGGGGTGGGCTGCATTTT. Amino acids: CASSPNERGGLHF. V usage is TRBV18 and J usage is TRBJ1-5, with no clear D. Germline V CDR1 and CDR2: KGHSH, LQKENI. Trimming stripped 2 bases from V and 15 bases from J, with 17 bases between. The CDR3 sequence is 13 residues long. The full variable domain, rest sourced from reference TRBV18 and TRBJ1-5, is NAGVMQNPRHLVRRRGQEARLRCSPMKGHSHVYWYRQLPEEGLKFMVYLQKENIIDESGMPKERFSAEFPKEGPSILRIQQVVRGDSAAYFCASSPNERGGLHFGDGTRLSIL.

This clone was counted only a few times. This sequence joins TRBV30 and TRBJ2-2; TRBD2 matches 15 bases. The CDR3 is made up of 18 amino acids. Germline V gene lookup returns CDR1 GTSNPN and CDR2 SVGIG (reference sequence). V dropped 3 bases and J dropped 1; count of bases not matched to a gene: 6. The CDR3 here is CAWSRTSGRALNTGELFF. CDR3 nucleotide sequence: TGTGCCTGGAGCAGGACTAGCGGGAGGGCCTTGAACACCGGGGAGCTGTTTTTT.